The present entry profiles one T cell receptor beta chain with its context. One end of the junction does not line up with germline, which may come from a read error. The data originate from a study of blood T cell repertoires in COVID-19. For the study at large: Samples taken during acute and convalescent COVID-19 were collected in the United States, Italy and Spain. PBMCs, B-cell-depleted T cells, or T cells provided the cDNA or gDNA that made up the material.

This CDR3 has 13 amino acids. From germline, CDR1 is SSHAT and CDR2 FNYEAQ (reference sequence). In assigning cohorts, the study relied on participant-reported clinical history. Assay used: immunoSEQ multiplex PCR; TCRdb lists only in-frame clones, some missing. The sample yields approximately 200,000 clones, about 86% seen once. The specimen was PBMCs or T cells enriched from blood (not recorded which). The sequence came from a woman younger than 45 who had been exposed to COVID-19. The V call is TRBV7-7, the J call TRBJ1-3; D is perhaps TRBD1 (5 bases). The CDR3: CASSRDFGNTIYF. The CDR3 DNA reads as TGTGCTAGCAGCCGGGACTTCGGAAACACCATATATTTT.